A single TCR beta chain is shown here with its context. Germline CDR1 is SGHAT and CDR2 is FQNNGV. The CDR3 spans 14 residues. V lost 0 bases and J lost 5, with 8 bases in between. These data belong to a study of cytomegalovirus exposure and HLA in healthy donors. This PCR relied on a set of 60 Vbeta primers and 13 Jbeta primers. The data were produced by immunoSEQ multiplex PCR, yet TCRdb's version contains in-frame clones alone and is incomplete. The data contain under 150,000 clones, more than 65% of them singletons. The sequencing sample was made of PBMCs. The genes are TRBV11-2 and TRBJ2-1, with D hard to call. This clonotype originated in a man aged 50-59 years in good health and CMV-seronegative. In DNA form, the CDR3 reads TGTGCCAGCAGCTTAGAGGTCCACAACAATGAGCAGTTCTTC. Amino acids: CASSLEVHNNEQFF.